Below are 19 T cell receptor beta chains sequenced from a single sample in a study of Graves' ophthalmopathy and Graves' hyperthyroidism (dated by TCRdb to 2017 to 2018). The sequencer was an Illumina HiSeq 2000. TCR beta CDR3 regions were amplified from RNA transcripts for repertoire sequencing. The first round of RT-PCR was done with HTBI primers and the Qiagen OneStep RT-PCR kit, and was followed by a second round of multiplex PCR, then size selection and purification. TCRdb cleaned the public reads at Q25 with fastp, built clones with MiXCR and kept in-frame beta chains. Identical CDR3 proteins give one entry, which carries the most common genes and DNA. The table for this sample lists roughly 700,000 distinct CDR3 sequences; approximately 40% of them were counted only once. About 40% of the sample is taken by the ten largest. The sequencing sample was made of peripheral blood. These receptors were taken from an adult man with Graves' ophthalmopathy.

This clonotype occurred a few times. The chain carries TRBV11-2 and TRBJ2-5; 8 positions agree with TRBD2. Germline values: CDR1 SGHAT, CDR2 FQNNGV. This CDR3 region has 14 residues. With V trimmed by 6 bases and J by 1 base, 4 bases remained unmatched. The CDR3: CASRISGVQETQYF. The CDR3 DNA reads TGTGCCAGCAGGATTAGCGGGGTCCAAGAGACCCAGTACTTC.

The chain has TRBV20-1 and TRBJ1-1; D not certain. The germline V gene encodes CDR1 DFQATT and CDR2 SNEGSKA (reference sequence). This CDR3 comprises 16 residues. V lost 6 bases, J lost 0 bases, and 20 bases lay in between. The CDR3 DNA follows: TGCAGTGCCCTAGCGACCTGGGTGCTGATGAACACTGAAGCTTTCTTT. Its protein product is CSALATWVLMNTEAFF.

This clonotype was picked up many times. The V call is TRBV13, the J call TRBJ2-5; D unresolved. The CDR3 covers 12 residues. Germline loops: CDR1 PRHDT, CDR2 FYEKMQ (reference sequence). Trimming shortened V by 0 bases and J by 5 bases, and 4 bases separated the two germline ends. CDR3 DNA: TGTGCCAGCAGCTTAGGATACGAGACCCAGTACTTC. Translating gives CASSLGYETQYF.

The chain carries TRBV12-3 or TRBV12-4 and TRBJ2-7, with TRBD1 as a possible D gene (6 bases). Deletions cut 6 bases from V and 0 bases from J, with 21 bases between. The CDR3 totals 17 residues. In DNA form, the CDR3 reads TGTGCCAGCAGCCCTGTGGGGGCGACAATAAGCTCCTACGAGCAGTACTTC. Its protein product is CASSPVGATISSYEQYF.

The sample holds many counts of this clonotype. This chain links TRBV24-1 with TRBJ1-2; D is possibly TRBD1 (5 bases). Germline values: CDR1 KGHDR, CDR2 SFDVKD. There are 14 residues in the CDR3. The germline V and J ends were trimmed by 5 bases and 2 bases, with 11 bases remaining between them. This chain's CDR3 is CATSARGGNYGYTF. CDR3 nucleotides: TGTGCCACCAGTGCCCGTGGGGGGAACTATGGCTACACCTTC.

This clonotype was counted many times. This chain connects TRBV24-1 to TRBJ2-7, with 9 bases matching TRBD1. The trim removed 4 bases at V and 7 bases at J, leaving 1 base unmatched. The germline V gene encodes CDR1 KGHDR and CDR2 SFDVKD. This CDR3 is 12 amino acids long. The CDR3 region has the DNA TGTGCCACCAGTGAGGGGACAGGGGAGCAGTACTTC. Translated, it gives CATSEGTGEQYF.

Only a few counts were recorded for this clonotype. The V gene is TRBV6-6, the J gene TRBJ1-6; the match to TRBD1 covers 10 bases. This CDR3 contains 15 residues. The junction had 2 bases not matched to a gene; V was cut back by 2 bases and J by 7 bases. Per germline, CDR1 MNHNY and CDR2 SVGAGI (reference sequence). The CDR3 DNA reads TGTGCCAGCAGTTACATGGGACAGGGGAATTCACCCCTCCACTTT. Protein sequence: CASSYMGQGNSPLHF.

As for this clonotype: Germline is not matched at one junction end, which may reflect a read error. The chain combines TRBV25-1 with TRBJ1-1; D is undetermined. Germline V lookup: CDR1 MGHDK, CDR2 SYGVNS. The CDR3 runs to 15 residues. The CDR3 DNA follows: TGTGCCAGCAAAGGCGGGTGGTTAGTGGCCACTGAAGCTTCCTTT. Protein: CASKGGWLVATEASF.

The DNA for the CDR3 is TGTGCCTGGAGTTACACGGACTATGGCTACACCTTC. Protein sequence: CAWSYTDYGYTF. The V and J genes are TRBV10-3 and TRBJ1-2; D unresolved. There are 12 residues in the CDR3. V was shortened by 11 bases and J by 3 bases, with 13 bases between the two germline ends. Looked up from germline, CDR1 is ENHRY and CDR2 is SYGVKD.

The chain uses TRBV7-9 and TRBJ2-5; 9 positions match TRBD1. V lost 0 bases, J lost 4 bases, and 3 bases stayed unmatched. There are 15 residues in the CDR3. Germline loops: CDR1 SEHNR, CDR2 FQNEAQ (reference sequence). In DNA, the CDR3 is TGTGCCAGCAGCTTAGCGGGACAGGGTTCAGAGACCCAGTACTTC. This translates into CASSLAGQGSETQYF. The variable domain in full, completed from reference TRBV7-9 and TRBJ2-5, reads DTGVSQNPRHKITKRGQNVTFRCDPISEHNRLYWYRQTLGQGPEFLTYFQNEAQLEKSRLLSDRFSAERPKGSFSTLEIQRTEQGDSAMYLCASSLAGQGSETQYFGPGTRLLVL.

This clonotype was counted a few times. The chain employs TRBV6-5 and TRBJ1-2, with 9 bases lining up with TRBD1. CDR1 MNHEY and CDR2 SVGAGI come from the germline V gene. CDR3 length: 15 residues. CDR3 sequence reads: CVTSGQGFMSYGYTF. The CDR3 DNA reads as TGTGTCACGTCGGGACAGGGCTTTATGTCGTATGGCTACACCTTC.

The chain links TRBV7-2 to TRBJ2-7, with 7 bases lining up with TRBD1. This CDR3 spans 15 amino acids. The V and J ends lost 8 bases and 2 bases, in that order; junction bases with no gene match: 12. Per the germline V gene, CDR1 is SGHTA and CDR2 is FQGNSA. CDR3 protein: CASGLQTGSTYEQYF. DNA for the CDR3: TGTGCCAGCGGCCTACAGACAGGGTCGACCTACGAGCAGTACTTC.

A few counts support this clonotype. V and J are TRBV12-3 or TRBV12-4 and TRBJ2-7; 7 nucleotides agree with TRBD1. The junction had 11 bases not matched to a gene; V was cut back by 3 bases and J by 6 bases. The CDR3 runs 15 residues. CDR3 in DNA: TGTGCCAGCAGTTTCGTCAGGACAGGTGATGTCGAGCAGTACTTC. Protein sequence: CASSFVRTGDVEQYF.

Comment on this clonotype: A much larger clone lies a single base off, so this may be a read error. The chain is built from TRBV20-1 and TRBJ2-7; D is uncertain. The CDR3 has 11 residues. Germline V gene lookup returns CDR1 DFQATT and CDR2 SNEGSKA (reference sequence). V gave up 8 bases and J gave up 6 bases, with 14 bases separating them. Written as DNA, the CDR3 is TGCAGTACCGACACAGCCTGCGAGCAGTACTTC. Its protein product is CSTDTACEQYF.

The J gene is TRBJ2-5, the V gene TRBV2; 12 nucleotides agree with TRBD2. J gave up 8 bases and V 4 bases, and 5 bases lay outside the gene matches. Germline lookup yields CDR1 SNHLY and CDR2 FYNNEI. The CDR3 sequence is 14 residues long. The DNA of the CDR3 is TGTGCCAGCAGTGGATCTAGCGGGAGGGCTACCCAGTACTTC. The encoded protein is CASSGSSGRATQYF.

The table lists this clonotype with a few counts. The junction and the germline gene differ at one end; a read error may be behind it. The chain combines TRBV10-3 with TRBJ1-2; TRBD1 is a possible D gene (6 bases). CDR3 length: 13 residues. Germline CDR1 ENHRY, CDR2 SYGVKD. The CDR3 is CASSYAQGFGYTF. The CDR3 coding sequence is TGTGCCAGCAGTTACGCGCAGGGGTTTGGCTACACCTTC.

Remarks on this clonotype: Germline is not matched at one junction end, which may reflect a read error. The chain links TRBV10-3 to TRBJ1-6; D gene ambiguous. This CDR3 spans 15 amino acids. CDR1 is ENHRY and CDR2 is SYGVKD in the germline V gene. This chain's CDR3 is CASSYLREYNSPLHF. DNA of the CDR3: TGTGCCAGCAGTTACTTACGGGAGTATAATTCACCCCTCCACTTT.

This clonotype was seen only a few times. The rearrangement joins TRBV6-5 to TRBJ2-6; D gene uncertain. The CDR3 consists of 14 residues. Germline CDR1 reads MNHEY; CDR2 reads SVGAGI. V was cut by 7 bases and J by 0 bases, with 7 bases left in between. DNA of the CDR3: TGTGCCAGCACCCGATCCTCTGGGGCCAACGTCCTGACTTTC. The encoded protein is CASTRSSGANVLTF.

With regard to this clonotype: A read error may produce the germline difference seen at one junction end. CDR3 bases: TGTGCCAGCAGTTTCAACAGCGGAGGGGGGCAAGAGACCCAGTACTTC. It yields the protein CASSFNSGGGQETQYF. V gene TRBV24-1 combines with J gene TRBJ2-5; either TRBD1 or TRBD2 may fit D (6 bases each). The CDR3 has 16 amino acids. The V gene's germline CDR1 is KGHDR and CDR2 SFDVKD.